This TCR beta chain was recorded in a study of T cells after yellow fever vaccination. Study-level information: It was SMART-Seq v4 Ultra Low Input that prepared the fractions with low cell numbers. Broader study findings: Weaker, the secondary response had a peak occurring faster, on day 5 versus 15.

The 5'RACE template-switching step produced TCR cDNA and added a universal primer site and UMIs. TCRdb used MiXCR to reprocess the 5' RACE reads, holding one entry per CDR3 protein. The table has 12,000 or so distinct CDR3 sequences, nearly 5% seen once. This CDR3 comprises 14 residues. Trimming cost V 8 bases and J 4 bases, with 17 bases left between them. The germline V gene encodes CDR1 SGHTA and CDR2 FQGNSA. This clonotype was recorded many times. The TCR comes from a man under 40 who received the YFV17D yellow fever vaccine. The V gene is TRBV7-2, the J gene TRBJ2-5; possibly TRBD2 for D (5 bases). Specimen: PBMCs, either bulk or a sorted T-cell subset (CD4+, CD8+, memory, or dextramer-sorted; not recorded which), collected 45 days after the yellow fever booster vaccination. The chain's CDR3 is CASGSSFLPETQYF. CDR3 nucleotide sequence: TGTGCCAGCGGGTCTAGCTTTTTGCCAGAGACCCAGTACTTC. Full variable domain (missing parts from reference TRBV7-2 and TRBJ2-5): GAGVSQSPSNKVTEKGKDVELRCDPISGHTALYWYRQSLGQGLEFLIYFQGNSAPDKSGLPSDRFSAERTGGSVSTLTIQRTQQEDSAVYLCASGSSFLPETQYFGPGTRLLVL.